The clone carrying this TCR beta chain was seen at least ten times. Its antigen remains unknown. Between the trimmed V and J ends, which lost 0 bases and 6 bases, there was a span of 12 bases. The CDR3 runs 14 residues. Germline V gene data show CDR1 as SGHRS and CDR2 as YFSETQ. It was 5'RACE with constant-segment primers that produced the TCR alpha and TCR beta cDNA libraries, which carried sample barcodes and UMIs. TCRdb used MiXCR to reprocess the 5' RACE reads, holding one entry per CDR3 protein. The data show 310,000 or so distinct CDR3 sequences, approximately 16% seen once. This record comes from a study of T-cell memory formation after mild COVID-19. Broader study findings: Mostly located in CM and EM were contracting CD4+ clones, with contracting CD8+ clones located in EMRA. A balance of CD4 and CD8 characterized clones contracting day 15 to 85, whereas later expanders leaned CD4+. Specificity for SARS-CoV-2 was not confirmed among the second-wave clones peaking on day 37.

What was sequenced was PBMCs or a T cell subset sorted from them (not recorded which). V is TRBV5-1 and J is TRBJ2-5; TRBD2 might be the D (5 bases). The TCR was taken from a man aged 18 to 35 who had mild COVID-19 (a few samples of this study predate the infection). Cell type and time point are not known. In DNA form, the CDR3 reads TGCGCCAGCAGCTTGGCCACCGGGGAAAAGACCCAGTACTTC. Protein: CASSLATGEKTQYF.